The subject of this entry is one TCR beta chain. TCRdb recomputed calls from the 5' RACE reads with MiXCR, one row per CDR3 protein. The sample yields a few hundred thousand distinct CDR3 sequences, roughly 4.3% seen once. The data originate from a study of T cells after yellow fever vaccination. Trimming pared 0 bases from V and 10 bases from J, leaving 13 bases between. CDR3 length: 14 amino acids. Germline assignment: CDR1 DFQATT and CDR2 SNEGSKA (reference sequence). The source material was PBMCs, sampled 5 days after the yellow fever booster vaccination. This TCR derives from a man aged 18 to 30 who received the YFV17D yellow fever vaccine. V usage is TRBV20-1 and J usage is TRBJ1-6; no firm D call. CDR3 protein: CSARDGRRESPLHF. CDR3 nucleotides: TGCAGTGCTAGAGATGGTCGACGCGAGTCACCCCTCCACTTT.